The 21 T cell receptor beta chains presented below share a single source sample, sequenced in a study of brain T cells in children with intractable seizures. The time point: blood from clinic visit 5 months post-surgery; TSC patient then seizure free. The repertoire was sequenced with immunoSEQ multiplex PCR; TCRdb's copy has only in-frame clones and lacks some. The sample contains a few hundred thousand clones, 93% of which appear only once. Sequenced here: peripheral blood, sampled 5 to 6 months after surgery. Receptor source: a boy younger than two with tuberous sclerosis and intractable seizures.

The chain carries TRBV7-6 and TRBJ2-1, with TRBD1 identical over 8 bases. This CDR3 has 17 amino acids. The germline V gene encodes CDR1 SGHVS and CDR2 FNYEAQ. V lost 0 bases, J lost 6 bases, and 10 bases stayed unmatched. The CDR3 reads CASSLATVVGQGNEQFF. For the CDR3, the DNA is TGTGCCAGCAGCTTAGCGACGGTGGTAGGACAGGGCAATGAGCAGTTCTTC.

V usage is TRBV12-3 or TRBV12-4 and J usage is TRBJ1-2; TRBD1 might be the D (5 bases). Trimming removed 6 bases at V and 4 bases at J, with 12 bases between. The CDR3 spans 13 residues. CDR3 sequence reads: CASRGGLLYGYTF. The CDR3 bases are TGTGCCAGCAGGGGGGGACTGCTCTATGGCTACACCTTC.

The CDR3 here is CASSGPGLAFEQYF. The CDR3 coding sequence is TGTGCCAGCAGTGGCCCGGGACTAGCTTTCGAGCAGTACTTC. V gene TRBV27 combines with J gene TRBJ2-7; 9 bases map to TRBD2. Trimming took 5 bases from V and 6 from J; bases not matched to a gene: 8. Germline CDR1 MNHEY, CDR2 SMNVEV (reference sequence). This CDR3 is 14 amino acids long.

This clone was recorded a few times. The chain links TRBV4-1 to TRBJ2-2; D is undetermined. V lost 0 bases and J lost 1, with 12 bases in between. Germline CDR1 and CDR2: MGHRA and YSYEKL. The CDR3 is 17 amino acids. CDR3 region: CASSQEFRTENTGELFF. The CDR3 DNA is TGCGCCAGCAGCCAAGAGTTTAGGACCGAGAACACCGGGGAGCTGTTTTTT.

This clone was detected once. J is TRBJ2-7 and V is TRBV4-1; 11 nucleotides match TRBD2. This CDR3 contains 14 residues. The trim removed 5 bases at V and 3 bases at J, leaving 3 bases unmatched. The germline V gene has CDR1 MGHRA and CDR2 YSYEKL. CDR3 DNA: TGCGCCAGCAGCTACCTAGCGGGAGGCTACGAGCAGTACTTC. The encoded protein is CASSYLAGGYEQYF.

This chain joins TRBV27 and TRBJ1-1; D may be TRBD1 (5 bases). The germline V gene has CDR1 MNHEY and CDR2 SMNVEV (reference sequence). The V and J ends lost 9 bases and 4 bases respectively, with 24 bases between them. The CDR3 covers 16 residues. The CDR3 DNA reads as TGTGCCAGTAGGCCTTATCTCAGGGTTCAGGGCACTGAAGCTTTCTTT. Its translation: CASRPYLRVQGTEAFF.

The chain is built from TRBV6-5 and TRBJ2-2; D is perhaps TRBD2 (5 bases). Trimming stripped 5 bases from V and 5 bases from J, with 9 bases between. The CDR3 is 13 residues long. Germline assignment: CDR1 MNHEY and CDR2 SVGAGI. CDR3 region: CASSLDFTGELFF. As DNA, the CDR3 is TGTGCCAGCAGTCTGGACTTTACCGGGGAGCTGTTTTTT.

The chain is built from TRBV7-2 and TRBJ2-6; no definite D call. This CDR3 has 14 residues. Germline V gene data show CDR1 as SGHTA and CDR2 as FQGNSA. With 2 bases removed from V and 4 bases from J, the gap between germline ends came to 6 bases. CDR3 in DNA: TGTGCCAGCAGCTTAATGTCCGGGGCCAACGTCCTGACTTTC. Amino acid sequence: CASSLMSGANVLTF.

This clone was detected only once. CDR3 amino acids: CASRRIRQANYGYTF. The CDR3 region has the DNA TGTGCCAGCAGACGCATTCGACAAGCTAACTATGGCTACACCTTC. This sequence joins TRBV2 and TRBJ1-2; D gene unclear. CDR3 length: 15 amino acids. Deletions cut 6 bases from V and 0 bases from J, with 14 bases between. The germline V gene encodes CDR1 SNHLY and CDR2 FYNNEI.

This chain links TRBV19 with TRBJ2-3, with TRBD2 identical over 9 bases. The J segment lost 2 bases and the V segment lost 5 bases, leaving 2 bases of the junction unmatched. The germline V gene has CDR1 LNHDA and CDR2 SQIVND (reference sequence). The CDR3 sequence is 14 residues long. In nucleotides, the CDR3 is TGTGCCAGTAGTCCTAGCGGGGTCACAGATACGCAGTATTTT. This encodes CASSPSGVTDTQYF.

The rearrangement joins TRBV5-1 to TRBJ1-2; D is undetermined. CDR1 and CDR2 from the germline V gene are SGHRS and YFSETQ. Trimming left V 0 bases short and J 0 bases short, with 6 bases between. CDR3 size: 14 residues. The CDR3 nucleotides are TGCGCCAGCAGCTTGGAGGGATCTAACTATGGCTACACCTTC. It codes for CASSLEGSNYGYTF.

This sequence joins TRBV19 and TRBJ1-5; TRBD1 matches at 9 bases. The trim removed 7 bases at V and 7 bases at J, leaving 8 bases unmatched. Germline V gene sequence: CDR1 LNHDA, CDR2 SQIVND (reference sequence). This CDR3 region has 14 residues. This CDR3 is CASTPGQGRQPQHF. In DNA, the CDR3 is TGTGCCAGTACCCCGGGACAGGGTCGACAGCCCCAGCATTTT.

V usage is TRBV5-1 and J usage is TRBJ1-1; 7 bases match TRBD1. From germline, CDR1 is SGHRS and CDR2 YFSETQ. The CDR3 sequence is 14 residues long. Germline trimming cut 4 bases from V and 7 bases from J; bases unmatched to any gene: 10. This CDR3 reads CASSLRTGSIEAFF. The CDR3 bases are TGCGCCAGCAGCCTACGGACAGGTAGTATTGAAGCTTTCTTT.

The chain combines TRBV19 with TRBJ2-7; D not certain. Germline V lookup: CDR1 LNHDA, CDR2 SQIVND (reference sequence). V was pared by 4 bases and J by 2 bases, with 12 bases between. The CDR3 sequence is 14 residues long. The CDR3 DNA reads as TGTGCCAGTAGTAATTTGGGCATAACCTACGAGCAGTACTTC. Residues: CASSNLGITYEQYF.

CDR3 sequence reads: CASSLDRGNTEAFF. The CDR3, as DNA: TGCGCCAGCAGCCTGGACAGGGGGAACACTGAAGCTTTCTTT. The V call is TRBV4-1, the J call TRBJ1-1, with 9 bases matching TRBD1. This CDR3 spans 14 amino acids. Germline assignment: CDR1 MGHRA and CDR2 YSYEKL. The V gene end was trimmed by 4 bases and the J gene end by 1 base; junction bases not matched to a gene: 1.

The J gene is TRBJ2-5, the V gene TRBV11-2; D unresolved. The V end lost 0 bases, the J end lost 3 bases, and 11 bases lay between the germline ends. Germline CDR1 SGHAT, CDR2 FQNNGV. This CDR3 has 15 residues. The CDR3 is CASSLDWPAEETQYF. The CDR3 DNA reads as TGTGCCAGCAGCTTAGACTGGCCGGCCGAAGAGACCCAGTACTTC.

The genes are TRBV5-1 and TRBJ1-1, with a possible D match to TRBD1 (6 bases). CDR1 SGHRS and CDR2 YFSETQ come from the germline V gene. Trimming took off 0 bases at V and 10 bases at J, with 16 bases between the two ends. The CDR3 extends over 14 amino acids. This CDR3 reads CASSLEGGTVGAFF. The CDR3 region has the DNA TGCGCCAGCAGCTTGGAGGGGGGCACCGTTGGAGCTTTCTTT.

CDR3 DNA sequence: TGTGCCAGCAGCTCCGGACAGGGTGACAATGAGCAGTTCTTC. This translates into CASSSGQGDNEQFF. This chain connects TRBV7-9 to TRBJ2-1; TRBD1 agrees at 8 bases. The CDR3 has 14 residues. Trimming at V came to 4 bases and at J to 5 bases, leaving 4 bases not matched to a gene. Germline V gene data show CDR1 as SEHNR and CDR2 as FQNEAQ (reference sequence).

This chain links TRBV2 with TRBJ2-4; 7 bases align to TRBD1. J lost 4 bases, V lost 7 bases, and 13 bases had no gene match. CDR3 length: 16 residues. Germline lookup yields CDR1 SNHLY and CDR2 FYNNEI. The CDR3 here is CASTRQGPFAKNIQYF. CDR3 coding DNA: TGTGCCAGCACTCGACAGGGTCCCTTTGCAAAAAACATTCAGTACTTC.

This chain links TRBV19 with TRBJ2-2; a possible D gene is TRBD1 (6 bases). Trimming removed 7 bases from V and 6 bases from J, with 12 bases in between. Germline V gene lookup returns CDR1 LNHDA and CDR2 SQIVND (reference sequence). This CDR3 has 13 amino acids. CDR3 residues: CASNPTGPGELFF. In DNA form, the CDR3 reads TGTGCCAGTAACCCGACAGGACCCGGGGAGCTGTTTTTT.

The rearrangement links TRBV9 to TRBJ1-2, with 7 bases identical to TRBD1. From germline, CDR1 is SGDLS and CDR2 YYNGEE. V shed 4 bases, J shed 4 bases, and the junction held 10 bases outside the gene matches. The CDR3 length is 15 residues. CDR3: CASSPSTGAAYGYTF. CDR3 sequence (DNA): TGTGCCAGCAGCCCTAGCACAGGGGCAGCCTATGGCTACACCTTC. Looking up the rest from reference TRBV9 and TRBJ1-2 gives the full variable domain: DSGVTQTPKHLITATGQRVTLRCSPRSGDLSVYWYQQSLDQGLQFLIQYYNGEERAKGNILERFSAQQFPDLHSELNLSSLELGDSALYFCASSPSTGAAYGYTFGSGTRLTVV.